The entry below gives a single T cell receptor (beta chain) sequence along with its context. This sample is drawn from a study of blood T cell repertoires in COVID-19. Background on the study: T cells, B-cell-depleted T cells, or PBMCs supplied cDNA or gDNA.

CDR3 length equals 11 residues. Germline V gene data show CDR1 as SNHLY and CDR2 as FYNNEI. Trimming took 6 bases from V and 5 from J, leaving 6 bases between them. Using immunoSEQ multiplex PCR, the repertoire was profiled, and TCRdb retains in-frame clones only, with some absent. The repertoire holds around 200,000 clones, with 70% to 85% as singletons. The sequenced sample consisted of peripheral blood. The chain is built from TRBV2 and TRBJ2-3; D is unclear. The TCR originated in a human donor in a cohort sampled during active COVID-19. In DNA, the CDR3 is TGTGCCAGCAGGCTAGGAGATACGCAGTATTTT. Translating gives CASRLGDTQYF.